The entry below gives a single T cell receptor (beta chain) sequence along with its context. This record belongs to a study of CD8 T cells in Susac syndrome. The RNA input was about 0.5 to 1 ug, and it was reverse transcribed with random hexamers. MiXCR, applied by TCRdb to the immunoSEQ multiplex PCR reads, yields one record per CDR3 protein. The sample holds some 77,000 distinct CDR3 sequences, around 93% seen once. The CDR3 consists of 16 residues. Trimming took off 8 bases at V and 4 bases at J, with 23 bases between the two ends. The V call is TRBV23-1, the J call TRBJ1-2, with D uncertain. TRBV23-1 is designated an ORF whose function remains uncertain. The receptor was derived from a human donor with Susac syndrome. The sequenced material came from CD4+ T cells from PBMCs. The CDR3 loop is CASRLKRENSVYGYTF. The DNA for the CDR3 is TGCGCCAGCCGTCTAAAGCGGGAAAATTCAGTCTATGGCTACACCTTC.